One and the same sample provided the 7 T cell receptor beta chains below, sequenced in a study of CD8 T cells in ankylosing spondylitis. Findings and limits, study-wide: Within ankylosing spondylitis blood, a TCR beta motif made up of roughly eight highly homologous variants appeared to be characteristic.

One entry per CDR3 protein results from TCRdb running MiXCR on the 5' RACE reads. The sample holds some 85,000 distinct CDR3 sequences, roughly 9% seen once. No antigen has been assigned to these receptors. Sample: blood, either unsorted or a sorted T cell fraction (not recorded which). These receptors all come from a male donor with ankylosing spondylitis.

This clonotype was seen many times. The J gene is TRBJ1-2, the V gene TRBV9, with D unresolved. The germline CDR1 and CDR2 sequences are SGDLS and YYNGEE. This CDR3 region has 11 residues. V was shortened by 3 bases and J by 8 bases, with 8 bases between the two germline ends. Written as DNA, the CDR3 is TGTGCCAGCAGCGCCCGATCCGGCTACACCTTC. This translates into CASSARSGYTF. Together with reference TRBV9 and TRBJ1-2, the CDR3 gives the full variable domain: DSGVTQTPKHLITATGQRVTLRCSPRSGDLSVYWYQQSLDQGLQFLIQYYNGEERAKGNILERFSAQQFPDLHSELNLSSLELGDSALYFCASSARSGYTFGSGTRLTVV.

This clonotype was seen only a few times. The gene calls are TRBV11-2 and TRBJ2-7, with 12 bases aligning to TRBD2. The CDR3 loop spans 15 amino acids. The junction had 7 bases not matched to a gene; V was cut back by 5 bases and J by 5 bases. CDR1 is SGHAT and CDR2 is FQNNGV in the germline V gene. The CDR3 DNA reads as TGTGCCAGCAGCCCTCTAGCGGGAGGGTGGAACGAGCAGTACTTC. Protein product: CASSPLAGGWNEQYF.

This clonotype was detected ten times or more. This chain uses TRBV6-2 or TRBV6-3 with TRBJ2-5; D call uncertain. V gave up 2 bases and J gave up 1 base, with 8 bases separating them. CDR3 length equals 14 residues. Germline CDR1 and CDR2: MNHEY and SVGEGT. CDR3 loop: CASSYRFSQETQYF. The CDR3, as DNA: TGTGCCAGCAGTTACAGGTTCAGCCAAGAGACCCAGTACTTC.

This clonotype appeared many times. V is TRBV5-1 and J is TRBJ1-1; the D gene is possibly TRBD1 (6 bases). The CDR3 runs to 16 residues. V dropped 0 bases and J dropped 6 bases, with 18 bases sitting between them. The germline V gene has CDR1 SGHRS and CDR2 YFSETQ. CDR3 in amino acids: CASSLEYQGRSAEAFF. The DNA for the CDR3 is TGCGCCAGCAGCTTGGAATACCAGGGGAGGAGCGCTGAAGCTTTCTTT.

This clonotype was picked up many times. The chain carries TRBV12-3 or TRBV12-4 and TRBJ1-1; D gene uncertain. The V gene lost 6 bases and the J gene lost 2 bases, with 10 bases spanning the gap. The CDR3 runs to 13 residues. CDR3 protein: CASRDPGNTEAFF. DNA of the CDR3: TGTGCCAGCAGAGATCCGGGAAACACTGAAGCTTTCTTT.

This clonotype showed up just once. The chain joins TRBV15 to TRBJ1-1, with TRBD1 identical over 12 bases. Germline lookup yields CDR1 LNHNV and CDR2 YYDKDF (reference sequence). V was clipped by 8 bases and J by 5 bases; unmatched bases: 6. The CDR3 runs to 14 residues. Here the CDR3 reads CATLGQGAWTEAFF. Here the CDR3 DNA reads TGTGCCACCTTGGGACAGGGGGCTTGGACTGAAGCTTTCTTT.

This chain connects TRBV29-1 to TRBJ2-1, with D perhaps being TRBD1 or TRBD2 (6 bases each). This CDR3 spans 15 amino acids. Germline CDR1 SQVTM, CDR2 ANQGSEA. Trimming removed 4 bases from V and 2 bases from J, with 15 bases in between. In nucleotides, the CDR3 is TGCAGCGTTGTGGGGGGCAGGACAGCCTACAATGAGCAGTTCTTC. Its protein product is CSVVGGRTAYNEQFF.